These 5 T cell receptor beta chains were sequenced from one sample in a study of cytomegalovirus exposure and HLA in healthy donors. In the PCR, 60 Vbeta and 13 Jbeta primers were used. Repertoires were generated with immunoSEQ multiplex PCR, while TCRdb's copy carries only in-frame clones and drops some. The table has about 99,000 clones, over 65% seen once. The sequencing input was PBMCs. These receptors originate from a man aged 35 to 55 in good health and CMV-seronegative.

The V call is TRBV6-1, the J call TRBJ1-1; a possible D gene is TRBD1 (6 bases). CDR1 is MNHNS and CDR2 is SASEGT in the germline V gene. V was trimmed by 7 bases and J by 0 bases, leaving 9 bases between them. This CDR3 comprises 13 residues. CDR3 in amino acids: CASIQGLNTEAFF. The CDR3 DNA sequence: TGTGCCAGCATACAGGGTCTGAACACTGAAGCTTTCTTT.

This rearrangement joins TRBV6-8 to TRBJ1-2; D is ambiguous. This CDR3 has 13 residues. In germline, CDR1 is MNHGY, CDR2 SAAAGT. Trimming took off 3 bases at V and 6 bases at J, with 11 bases between the two ends. The CDR3 region is CASSYRLGNGYTF. DNA for the CDR3: TGTGCCAGCAGTTATCGACTCGGAAATGGCTACACCTTC.

This clone appeared a few times. V and J are TRBV5-6 and TRBJ2-7, with D unclear. The CDR3 totals 14 residues. The V and J ends lost 4 bases and 1 base respectively, with 12 bases between them. Germline CDR1 and CDR2: SGHDT and YYEEEE. The CDR3 is CASSRWAGSYEQYF. CDR3 nucleotides: TGTGCCAGCAGCCGATGGGCAGGTTCCTACGAGCAGTACTTC.

This chain joins TRBV7-9 and TRBJ2-1; 7 bases fit TRBD2. Trimming cost V 2 bases and J 8 bases; bases outside gene matches: 6. From germline, CDR1 is SEHNR and CDR2 FQNEAQ (reference sequence). This CDR3 is built from 14 residues. In DNA form, the CDR3 reads TGTGCCAGCAGCTTAAGCGGGACGGTGGATGAGCAGTTCTTC. It codes for CASSLSGTVDEQFF.

The chain carries TRBV9 and TRBJ2-6; tentative D call: TRBD2 (5 bases). Per germline, CDR1 SGDLS and CDR2 YYNGEE. The CDR3 length is 19 residues. With 5 bases removed from V and 2 bases from J, the gap between germline ends came to 23 bases. The CDR3 loop reads CASSLKREDRTAGANVLTF. The CDR3 coding sequence is TGTGCCAGCAGTCTCAAACGGGAAGACCGGACGGCTGGGGCCAACGTCCTGACTTTC.